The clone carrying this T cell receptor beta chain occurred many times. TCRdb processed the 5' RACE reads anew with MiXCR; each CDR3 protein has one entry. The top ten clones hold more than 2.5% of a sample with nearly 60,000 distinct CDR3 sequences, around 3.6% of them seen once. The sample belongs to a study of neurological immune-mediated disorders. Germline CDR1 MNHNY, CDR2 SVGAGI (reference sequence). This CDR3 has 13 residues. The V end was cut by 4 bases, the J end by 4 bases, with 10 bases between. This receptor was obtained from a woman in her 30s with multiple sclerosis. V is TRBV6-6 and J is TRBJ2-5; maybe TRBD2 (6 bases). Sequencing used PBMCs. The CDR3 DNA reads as TGTGCCAGCAGTTGGCGGAGGGGAGAGACCCAGTACTTC. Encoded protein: CASSWRRGETQYF.